This entry is about one T cell receptor beta chain. The data were taken from a study of cytomegalovirus exposure and HLA in healthy donors. With 1 base clipped from V and 0 bases from J, the junction kept 4 bases outside the gene matches. Germline CDR1 is SGHAT and CDR2 is FQNNGV. The CDR3 totals 16 residues. TCRdb keeps only in-frame clones here, not all; method: immunoSEQ multiplex PCR. The table lists 100,000 to 130,000 clones, nearly 97% of them singletons. The sequenced material came from PBMCs. The sequence came from a woman between 18 and 29 years old in good health and CMV-seronegative. The rearrangement joins TRBV11-2 to TRBJ1-1, with TRBD1 identical over 8 bases. The CDR3 protein is CASSLVGTGMNTEAFF. The CDR3 bases are TGTGCCAGCAGCTTAGTTGGGACAGGAATGAACACTGAAGCTTTCTTT.